This T cell receptor beta chain came from a study of blood T cells in healthy people across ages. The CDR3 extends over 15 amino acids. Germline CDR1 is DFQATT and CDR2 is SNEGSKA (reference sequence). V was pared by 0 bases and J by 3 bases, with 11 bases between. A second PCR, run for roughly 6 to 11 cycles, used a sample-barcoded 5' primer plus a J-beta primer mix. TCRdb fed the 5' RACE reads into MiXCR, producing one record per CDR3 protein. Of under 1,000,000 distinct CDR3 sequences listed, 35% to 50% are singletons. The clonotype originates from a man of 80 years or more in good health. Sequencing used blood. The chain links TRBV20-1 to TRBJ2-2, with a tentative D call TRBD2 (6 bases). The CDR3 DNA follows: TGCAGTGCTAGAGACGGGCGGGGCGACACCGGGGAGCTGTTTTTT. Amino acids: CSARDGRGDTGELFF.